This T cell receptor (beta chain) was sequenced for a study of blood T cell repertoires in COVID-19. For the study at large: From the United States, Italy and Spain came samples of acute and convalescent COVID-19. The cDNA or gDNA used as material had been derived from T cells, B-cell-depleted T cells, or PBMCs.

In the study's own analysis: Estimated nucleated cell counts came from reference gene primer amplification. Using immunoSEQ multiplex PCR, the repertoire was profiled, and TCRdb retains in-frame clones only, with some absent. The V and J calls and clone size come from that table; D and trimming were worked out from the DNA. The repertoire holds tens of thousands of clones, with about nine tenths as singletons. CDR1 is GTSNPN and CDR2 is SVGIG in the germline V gene (reference sequence). J lost 5 bases, V lost 3 bases, and 2 bases had no gene match. CDR3 length: 12 amino acids. Sequenced sample: peripheral blood. This clonotype was sampled from a woman aged 50 to 60 with acute or convalescent COVID-19. The chain couples TRBV30 to TRBJ1-2, with TRBD1 matching 8 bases. CDR3 region: CAWRGQGYGYTF. The DNA for the CDR3 is TGTGCCTGGAGAGGACAGGGTTATGGCTACACCTTC.